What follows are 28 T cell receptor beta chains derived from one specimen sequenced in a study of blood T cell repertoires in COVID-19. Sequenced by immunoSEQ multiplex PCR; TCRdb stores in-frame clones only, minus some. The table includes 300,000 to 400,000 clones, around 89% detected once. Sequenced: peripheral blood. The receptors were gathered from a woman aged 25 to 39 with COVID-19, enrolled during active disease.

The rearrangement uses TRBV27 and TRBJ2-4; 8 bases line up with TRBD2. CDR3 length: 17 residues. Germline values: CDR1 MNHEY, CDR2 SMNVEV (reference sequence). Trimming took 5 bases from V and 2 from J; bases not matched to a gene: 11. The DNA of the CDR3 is TGTGCCAGCAGTCCTTCCCGGAGTAGCGGGACCAAAAACATTCAGTACTTC. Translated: CASSPSRSSGTKNIQYF.

The CDR3 nucleotides are TGTGCCAGCAGCGCCGGCGGGGGAGCTGGAAACACCATATATTTT. Amino acid sequence: CASSAGGGAGNTIYF. The chain joins TRBV9 to TRBJ1-3; D possibly corresponds to TRBD1 (5 bases). The V end lost 3 bases, the J end lost 2 bases, and 12 bases lay between the germline ends. Germline V gene data show CDR1 as SGDLS and CDR2 as YYNGEE. There are 15 residues in the CDR3. Full variable domain (outside the CDR3, taken from reference TRBV9 and TRBJ1-3): DSGVTQTPKHLITATGQRVTLRCSPRSGDLSVYWYQQSLDQGLQFLIQYYNGEERAKGNILERFSAQQFPDLHSELNLSSLELGDSALYFCASSAGGGAGNTIYFGEGSWLTVV.

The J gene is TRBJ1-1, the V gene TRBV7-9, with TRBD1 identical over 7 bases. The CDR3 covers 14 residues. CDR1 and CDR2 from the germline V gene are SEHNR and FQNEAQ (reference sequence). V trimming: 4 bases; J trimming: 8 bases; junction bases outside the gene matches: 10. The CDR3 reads CASSWGQRGSEAFF. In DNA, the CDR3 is TGTGCCAGCAGCTGGGGACAGAGGGGCTCCGAAGCTTTCTTT. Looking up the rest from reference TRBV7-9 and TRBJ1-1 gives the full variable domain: DTGVSQNPRHKITKRGQNVTFRCDPISEHNRLYWYRQTLGQGPEFLTYFQNEAQLEKSRLLSDRFSAERPKGSFSTLEIQRTEQGDSAMYLCASSWGQRGSEAFFGQGTRLTVV.

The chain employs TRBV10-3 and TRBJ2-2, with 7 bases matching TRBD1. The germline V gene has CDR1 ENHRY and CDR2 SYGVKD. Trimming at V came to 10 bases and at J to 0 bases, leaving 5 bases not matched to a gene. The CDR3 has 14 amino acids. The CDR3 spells CATGQAANTGELFF. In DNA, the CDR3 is TGTGCCACTGGACAGGCCGCGAACACCGGGGAGCTGTTTTTT.

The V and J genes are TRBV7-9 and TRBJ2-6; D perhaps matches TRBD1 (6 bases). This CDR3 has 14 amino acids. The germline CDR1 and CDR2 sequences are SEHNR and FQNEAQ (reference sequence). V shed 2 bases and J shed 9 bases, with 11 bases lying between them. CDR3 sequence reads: CASSLNREVNVLTF. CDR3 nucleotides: TGTGCCAGCAGCTTAAACAGGGAAGTCAACGTCCTGACTTTC. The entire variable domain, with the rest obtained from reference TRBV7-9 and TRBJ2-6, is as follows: DTGVSQNPRHKITKRGQNVTFRCDPISEHNRLYWYRQTLGQGPEFLTYFQNEAQLEKSRLLSDRFSAERPKGSFSTLEIQRTEQGDSAMYLCASSLNREVNVLTFGAGSRLTVL.

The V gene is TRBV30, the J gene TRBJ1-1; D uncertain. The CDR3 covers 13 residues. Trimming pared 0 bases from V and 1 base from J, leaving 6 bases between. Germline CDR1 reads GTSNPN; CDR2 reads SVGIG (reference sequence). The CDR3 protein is CAWSVLQNTEAFF. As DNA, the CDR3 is TGTGCCTGGAGTGTACTGCAGAACACTGAAGCTTTCTTT.

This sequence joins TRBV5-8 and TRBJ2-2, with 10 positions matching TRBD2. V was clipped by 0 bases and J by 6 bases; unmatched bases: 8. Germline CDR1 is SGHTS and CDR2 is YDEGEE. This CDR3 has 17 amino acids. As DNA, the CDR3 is TGTGCCAGCAGCTTGGCGGTAGTAGCGGGAGGAGCCGGGGAGCTGTTTTTT. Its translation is CASSLAVVAGGAGELFF.

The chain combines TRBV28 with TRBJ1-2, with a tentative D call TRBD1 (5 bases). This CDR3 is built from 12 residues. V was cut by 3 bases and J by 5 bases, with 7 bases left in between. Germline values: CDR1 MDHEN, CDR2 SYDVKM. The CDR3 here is CASSLTAYGYTF. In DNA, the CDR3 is TGTGCCAGCAGTTTGACAGCTTATGGCTACACCTTC.

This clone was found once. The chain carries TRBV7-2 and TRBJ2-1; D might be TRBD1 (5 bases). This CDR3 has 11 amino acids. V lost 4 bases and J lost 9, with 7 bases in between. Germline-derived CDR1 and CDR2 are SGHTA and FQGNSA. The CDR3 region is CASSSQGEQFF. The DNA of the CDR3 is TGTGCCAGCAGCTCTCAGGGTGAGCAGTTCTTC.

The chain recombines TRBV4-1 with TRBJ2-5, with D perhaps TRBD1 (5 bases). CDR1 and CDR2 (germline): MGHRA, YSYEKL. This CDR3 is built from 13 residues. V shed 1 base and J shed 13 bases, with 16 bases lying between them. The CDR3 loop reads CASSQVGAGRGYF. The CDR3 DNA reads TGCGCCAGCAGCCAAGTAGGGGCCGGTCGAGGGTACTTC.

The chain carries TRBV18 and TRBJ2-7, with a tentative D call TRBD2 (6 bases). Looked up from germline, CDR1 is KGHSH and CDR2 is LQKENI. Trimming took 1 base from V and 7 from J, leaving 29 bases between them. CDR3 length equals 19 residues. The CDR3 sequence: CASSPRYELLRGGSCEQYV. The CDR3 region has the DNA TGTGCCAGCTCACCACGGTATGAGCTCTTGAGGGGAGGAAGTTGTGAGCAGTACGTC.

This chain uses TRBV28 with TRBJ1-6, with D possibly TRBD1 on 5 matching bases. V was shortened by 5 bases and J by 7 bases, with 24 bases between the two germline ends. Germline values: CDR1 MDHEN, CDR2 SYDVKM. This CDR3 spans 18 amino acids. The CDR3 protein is CASSPNDPGEGRNSPLHF. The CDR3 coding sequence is TGTGCCAGCAGTCCCAACGACCCGGGGGAAGGGAGGAATTCACCCCTCCACTTT.

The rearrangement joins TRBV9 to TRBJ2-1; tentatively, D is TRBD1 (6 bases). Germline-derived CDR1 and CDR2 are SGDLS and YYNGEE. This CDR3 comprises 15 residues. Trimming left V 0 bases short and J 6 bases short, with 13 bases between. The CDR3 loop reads CASSVGAGVGNEQFF. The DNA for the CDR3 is TGTGCCAGCAGCGTAGGCGCAGGGGTCGGCAATGAGCAGTTCTTC.

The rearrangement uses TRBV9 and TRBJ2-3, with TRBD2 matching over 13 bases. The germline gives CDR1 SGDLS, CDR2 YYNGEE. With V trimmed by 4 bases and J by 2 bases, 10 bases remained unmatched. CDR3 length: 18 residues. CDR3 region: CASSPRTSGGAPTDTQYF. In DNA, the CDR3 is TGTGCCAGCAGCCCCCGGACTAGCGGGGGCGCACCCACAGATACGCAGTATTTT.

The CDR3 spells CASRDNWVIYF. The CDR3 DNA reads as TGTGCCAGTAGGGACAACTGGGTCATATATTTT. The chain links TRBV19 to TRBJ1-3; D perhaps matches TRBD1 (5 bases). CDR3 size: 11 residues. Per the germline V gene, CDR1 is LNHDA and CDR2 is SQIVND (reference sequence). Trimming took off 6 bases at V and 12 bases at J, with 12 bases between the two ends.

DNA for the CDR3: TGTGCCAGCAGTTACTCGAGGACCTACGAGCAGTACTTC. Amino acid sequence: CASSYSRTYEQYF. V usage is TRBV6-5 and J usage is TRBJ2-7, with D unresolved. CDR1 MNHEY and CDR2 SVGAGI come from the germline V gene. Between the trimmed V and J ends, which lost 0 bases and 2 bases, there was a span of 5 bases. The CDR3 extends over 13 amino acids.

The CDR3 coding sequence is TGTGCCAGCAGCTTAGGACCGGGAGGGCAGGGGTGGAATGAGCAGTTCTTC. It translates to CASSLGPGGQGWNEQFF. The chain uses TRBV11-3 and TRBJ2-1, with 8 bases lining up with TRBD2. The CDR3 extends over 17 amino acids. Per germline, CDR1 SGHNT and CDR2 YENEEA. Trimming cost V 1 base and J 7 bases; bases outside gene matches: 12.

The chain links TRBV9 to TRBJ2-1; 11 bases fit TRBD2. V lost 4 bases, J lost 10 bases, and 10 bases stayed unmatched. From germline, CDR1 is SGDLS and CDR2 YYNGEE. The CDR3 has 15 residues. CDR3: CASSPFLAGGPEQFF. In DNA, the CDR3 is TGTGCCAGCAGCCCTTTTTTAGCGGGAGGGCCGGAGCAGTTCTTC.

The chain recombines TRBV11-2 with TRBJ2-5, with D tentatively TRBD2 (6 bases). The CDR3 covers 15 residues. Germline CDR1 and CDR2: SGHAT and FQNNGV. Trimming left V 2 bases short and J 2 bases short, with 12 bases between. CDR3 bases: TGTGCCAGCAGCTTAAACTGGCGGGGACAAGAGACCCAGTACTTC. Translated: CASSLNWRGQETQYF.

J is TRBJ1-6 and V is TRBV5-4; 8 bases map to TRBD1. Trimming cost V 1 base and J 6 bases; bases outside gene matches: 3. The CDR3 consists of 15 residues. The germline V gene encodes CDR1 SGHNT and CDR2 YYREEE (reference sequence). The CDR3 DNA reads TGTGCCAGCAGCTTGAAAACAGGGGGTAATTCACCCCTCCACTTT. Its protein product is CASSLKTGGNSPLHF.

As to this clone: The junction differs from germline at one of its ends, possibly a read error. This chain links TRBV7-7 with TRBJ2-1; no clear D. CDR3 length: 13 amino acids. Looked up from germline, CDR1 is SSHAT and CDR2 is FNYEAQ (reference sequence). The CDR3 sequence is CASSLRRGYEQFF. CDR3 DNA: TGTGCTAGCAGCTTGAGGAGAGGCTATGAGCAGTTCTTC.

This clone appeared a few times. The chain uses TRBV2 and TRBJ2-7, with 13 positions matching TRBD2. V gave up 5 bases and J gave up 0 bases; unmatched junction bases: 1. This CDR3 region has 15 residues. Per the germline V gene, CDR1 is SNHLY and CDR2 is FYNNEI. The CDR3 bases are TGTGCCAGCAGTCGGACTAGCGGGAGCTCCTACGAGCAGTACTTC. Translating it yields CASSRTSGSSYEQYF.

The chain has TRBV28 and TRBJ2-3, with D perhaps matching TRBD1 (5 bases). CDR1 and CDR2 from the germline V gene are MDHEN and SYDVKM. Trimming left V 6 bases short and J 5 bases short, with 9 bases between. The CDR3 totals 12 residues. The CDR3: CASSPGQDTQYF. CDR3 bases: TGTGCCAGCAGCCCCGGACAAGATACGCAGTATTTT.

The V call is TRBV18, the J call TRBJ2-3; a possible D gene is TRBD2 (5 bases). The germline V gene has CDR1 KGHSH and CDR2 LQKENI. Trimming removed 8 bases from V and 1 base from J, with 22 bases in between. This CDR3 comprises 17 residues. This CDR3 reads CASKERSGLTGTDTQYF. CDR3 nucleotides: TGTGCCAGCAAAGAACGTTCAGGACTCACCGGCACAGATACGCAGTATTTT.

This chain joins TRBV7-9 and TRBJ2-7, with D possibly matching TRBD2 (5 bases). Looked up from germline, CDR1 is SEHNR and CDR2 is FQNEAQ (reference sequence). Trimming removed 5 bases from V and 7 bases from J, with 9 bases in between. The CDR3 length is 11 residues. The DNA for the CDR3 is TGTGCCAGCAGCCCGGGGTTAGAGCAGTACTTC. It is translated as CASSPGLEQYF.

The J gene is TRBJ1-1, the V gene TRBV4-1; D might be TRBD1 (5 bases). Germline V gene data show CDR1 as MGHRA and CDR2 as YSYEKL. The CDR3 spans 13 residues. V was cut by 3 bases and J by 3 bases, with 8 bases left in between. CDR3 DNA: TGCGCCAGCAGCCAGGGCAGGGACACTGAAGCTTTCTTT. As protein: CASSQGRDTEAFF.

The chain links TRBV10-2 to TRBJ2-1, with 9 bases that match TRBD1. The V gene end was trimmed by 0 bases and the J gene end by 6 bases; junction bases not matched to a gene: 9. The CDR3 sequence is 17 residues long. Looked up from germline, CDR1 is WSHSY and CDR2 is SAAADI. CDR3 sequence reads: CASSESEGGQGINEQFF. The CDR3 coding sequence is TGCGCCAGCAGTGAGTCCGAAGGGGGACAGGGTATCAATGAGCAGTTCTTC.

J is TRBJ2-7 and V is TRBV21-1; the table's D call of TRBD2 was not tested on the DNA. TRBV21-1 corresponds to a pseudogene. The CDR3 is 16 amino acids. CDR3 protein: CASSKVSEGGDYEQYV. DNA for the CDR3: TGTGCCAGCAGCAAAGTCTCTGAGGGGGGGGACTACGAGCAGTACGTC.